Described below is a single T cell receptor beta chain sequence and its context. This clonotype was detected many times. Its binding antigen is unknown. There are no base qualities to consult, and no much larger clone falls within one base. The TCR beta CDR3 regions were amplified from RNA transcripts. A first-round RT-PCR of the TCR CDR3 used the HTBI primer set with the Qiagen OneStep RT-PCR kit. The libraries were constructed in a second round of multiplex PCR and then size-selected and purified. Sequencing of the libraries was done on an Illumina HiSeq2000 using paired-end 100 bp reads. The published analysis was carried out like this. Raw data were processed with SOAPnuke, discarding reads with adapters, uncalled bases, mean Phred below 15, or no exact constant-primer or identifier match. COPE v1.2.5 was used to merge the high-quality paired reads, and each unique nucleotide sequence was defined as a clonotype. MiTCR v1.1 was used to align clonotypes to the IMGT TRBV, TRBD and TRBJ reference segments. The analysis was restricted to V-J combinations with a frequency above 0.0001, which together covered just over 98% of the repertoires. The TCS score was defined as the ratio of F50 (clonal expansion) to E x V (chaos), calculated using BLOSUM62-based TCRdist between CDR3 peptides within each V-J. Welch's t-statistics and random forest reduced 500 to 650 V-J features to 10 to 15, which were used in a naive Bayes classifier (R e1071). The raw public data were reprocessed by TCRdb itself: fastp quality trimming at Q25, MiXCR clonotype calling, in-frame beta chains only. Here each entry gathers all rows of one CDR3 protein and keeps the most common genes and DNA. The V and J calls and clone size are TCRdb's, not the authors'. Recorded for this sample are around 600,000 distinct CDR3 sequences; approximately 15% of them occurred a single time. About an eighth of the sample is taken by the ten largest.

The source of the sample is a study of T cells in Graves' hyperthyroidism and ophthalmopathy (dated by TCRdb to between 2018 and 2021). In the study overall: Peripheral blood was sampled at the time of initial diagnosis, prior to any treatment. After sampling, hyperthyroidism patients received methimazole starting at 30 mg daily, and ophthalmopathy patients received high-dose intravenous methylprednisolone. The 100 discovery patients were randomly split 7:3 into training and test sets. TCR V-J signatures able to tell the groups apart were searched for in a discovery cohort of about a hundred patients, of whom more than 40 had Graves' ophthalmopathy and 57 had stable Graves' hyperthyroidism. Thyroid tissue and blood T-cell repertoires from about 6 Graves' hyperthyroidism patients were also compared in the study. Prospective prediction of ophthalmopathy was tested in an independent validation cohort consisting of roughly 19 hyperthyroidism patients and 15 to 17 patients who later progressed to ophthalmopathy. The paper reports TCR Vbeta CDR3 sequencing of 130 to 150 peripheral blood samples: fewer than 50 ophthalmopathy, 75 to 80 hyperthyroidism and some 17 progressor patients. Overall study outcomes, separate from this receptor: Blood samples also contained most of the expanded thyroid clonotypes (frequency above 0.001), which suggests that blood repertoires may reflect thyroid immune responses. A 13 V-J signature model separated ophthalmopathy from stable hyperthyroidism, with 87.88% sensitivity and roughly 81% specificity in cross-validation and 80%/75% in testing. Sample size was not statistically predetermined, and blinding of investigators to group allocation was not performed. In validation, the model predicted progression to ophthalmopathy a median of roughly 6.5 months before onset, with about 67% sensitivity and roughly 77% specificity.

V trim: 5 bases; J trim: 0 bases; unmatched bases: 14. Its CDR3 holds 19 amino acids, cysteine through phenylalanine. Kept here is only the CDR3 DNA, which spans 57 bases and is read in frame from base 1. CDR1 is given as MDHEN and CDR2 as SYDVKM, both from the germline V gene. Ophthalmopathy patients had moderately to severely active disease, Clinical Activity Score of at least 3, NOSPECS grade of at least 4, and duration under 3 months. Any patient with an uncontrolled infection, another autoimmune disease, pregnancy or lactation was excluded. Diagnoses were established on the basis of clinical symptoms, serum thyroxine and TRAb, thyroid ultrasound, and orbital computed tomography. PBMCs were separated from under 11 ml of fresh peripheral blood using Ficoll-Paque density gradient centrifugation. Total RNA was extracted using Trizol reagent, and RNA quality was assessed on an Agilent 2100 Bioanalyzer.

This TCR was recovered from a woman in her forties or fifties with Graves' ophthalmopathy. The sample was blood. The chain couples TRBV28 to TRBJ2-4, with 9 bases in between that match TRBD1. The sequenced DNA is TGTGCCAGCAGTCCCTGGACAGGGGCGGGATGGGTAGCCAAAAACATTCAGTACTTC. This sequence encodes CASSPWTGAGWVAKNIQYF.